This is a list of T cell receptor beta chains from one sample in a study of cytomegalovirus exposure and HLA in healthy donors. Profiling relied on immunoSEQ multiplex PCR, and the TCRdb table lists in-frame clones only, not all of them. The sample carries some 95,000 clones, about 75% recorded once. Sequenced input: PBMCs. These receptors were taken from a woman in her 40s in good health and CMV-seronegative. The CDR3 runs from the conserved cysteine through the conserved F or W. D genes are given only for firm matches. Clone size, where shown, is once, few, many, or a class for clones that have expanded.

CDR3 DNA: TGTGCCAGCTCACCAGCGACAGGTTCGGGGGAAAAACTGTTTTTT
CDR3 protein: CASSPATGSGEKLFF
D gene: -
clone size: few
J gene: TRBJ1-4
V gene: TRBV18

CDR3 DNA: TGTGCCAGCAGGTCTCGGGAGACCCAGTACTTC
CDR3 protein: CASRSRETQYF
D gene: -
clone size: -
J gene: TRBJ2-5
V gene: TRBV2

CDR3 DNA: TGTGCCAGTAGTATAGGGGGACAGAGTTACGAGCAGTACTTC
CDR3 protein: CASSIGGQSYEQYF
D gene: TRBD1
clone size: once
J gene: TRBJ2-7
V gene: TRBV19

CDR3 DNA: TGTGCCAGCAGCGTAGGGGGACAGACTAATCAGCCCCAGCATTTT
CDR3 protein: CASSVGGQTNQPQHF
D gene: TRBD1
clone size: -
J gene: TRBJ1-5
V gene: TRBV9

CDR3 DNA: TGTGCCTGGAGCGCGGGGTTAAACACCGGGGAGCTGTTTTTT
CDR3 protein: CAWSAGLNTGELFF
D gene: -
clone size: -
J gene: TRBJ2-2
V gene: TRBV30

CDR3 DNA: TGTGCCAGTAGAACTGACAGGGGGGCTAATTCACCCCTCCACTTT
CDR3 protein: CASRTDRGANSPLHF
D gene: TRBD1
clone size: -
J gene: TRBJ1-6
V gene: TRBV6-5

CDR3 DNA: TGTGCCAGCAACTCCGGGACAGGGTTCAATGAGCAGTTCTTC
CDR3 protein: CASNSGTGFNEQFF
D gene: TRBD1
clone size: once
J gene: TRBJ2-1
V gene: TRBV9

CDR3 DNA: TGTGCCAGCAGCCCGGACAGGGAAAGATTGAGCACTGAAGCTTTCTTT
CDR3 protein: CASSPDRERLSTEAFF
D gene: TRBD1
clone size: -
J gene: TRBJ1-1
V gene: TRBV7-2

CDR3 DNA: TGCAGCGGGGGAGGAGGGCGGGACAGGGGCTACAATGAGCAGTTCTTC
CDR3 protein: CSGGGGRDRGYNEQFF
D gene: TRBD1
clone size: -
J gene: TRBJ2-1
V gene: TRBV29-1

CDR3 DNA: TGCGCCAGCAGCCAAGAAGCTCTCTACAATGAGCAGTTCTTC
CDR3 protein: CASSQEALYNEQFF
D gene: -
clone size: -
J gene: TRBJ2-1
V gene: TRBV4-3

CDR3 DNA: TGCAGCGTTGCCAGGGGCATGGACTACGAGCAGTACTTC
CDR3 protein: CSVARGMDYEQYF
D gene: -
clone size: -
J gene: TRBJ2-7
V gene: TRBV29-1

CDR3 DNA: TGCGCCACCACGAGTCAAGGACACGAGACCGGGGAGCTGTTTTTT
CDR3 protein: CATTSQGHETGELFF
D gene: -
clone size: -
J gene: TRBJ2-2
V gene: TRBV5-1

CDR3 DNA: TGTGCCAGCAGGTTTACAGGGGCCTACGAGCAGTACTTC
CDR3 protein: CASRFTGAYEQYF
D gene: TRBD1
clone size: -
J gene: TRBJ2-7
V gene: TRBV7-2

CDR3 DNA: TGTGCCAGCACCGAGGGCAGTGCGGTCTTTGGCTACACCTTC
CDR3 protein: CASTEGSAVFGYTF
D gene: -
clone size: -
J gene: TRBJ1-2
V gene: TRBV6-5

CDR3 DNA: TGTGCCAGTAGTTGGACCCGCGGGAGGTCCACAGATACGCAGTATTTT
CDR3 protein: CASSWTRGRSTDTQYF
D gene: TRBD2
clone size: -
J gene: TRBJ2-3
V gene: TRBV19

CDR3 DNA: TGTGCCAGCAGCCAACTAGCGGGGAAGGGAGATACGCAGTATTTT
CDR3 protein: CASSQLAGKGDTQYF
D gene: TRBD2
clone size: -
J gene: TRBJ2-3
V gene: TRBV7-7

CDR3 DNA: TGTGCCAGTAGTTCCAAGGGAGGGGCGGTTCAGCCCCAGCATTTT
CDR3 protein: CASSSKGGAVQPQHF
D gene: -
clone size: -
J gene: TRBJ1-5
V gene: TRBV19

CDR3 DNA: TGTGCCACCAGCAGACCTAGCACAGATACGCAGTATTTT
CDR3 protein: CATSRPSTDTQYF
D gene: -
clone size: -
J gene: TRBJ2-3
V gene: TRBV15

CDR3 DNA: TGTGCCAGCAGTTACTCGTCCAGAGAAGCTTTCTTT
CDR3 protein: CASSYSSREAFF
D gene: -
clone size: -
J gene: TRBJ1-1
V gene: TRBV6-6

CDR3 DNA: TGTGCCACTACAAGGGATGGACAAGTCTCTGGGGCCAACGTCCTGACTTTC
CDR3 protein: CATTRDGQVSGANVLTF
D gene: -
clone size: -
J gene: TRBJ2-6
V gene: TRBV15

CDR3 DNA: TGTGCCAGCAGCTTGACAGGTATCACTGAAGCTTTCTTT
CDR3 protein: CASSLTGITEAFF
D gene: -
clone size: -
J gene: TRBJ1-1
V gene: TRBV7-3

CDR3 DNA: TGTGCCAGCAGCGTAGTGGCTAGCGGGGGGGTTATAAATACGCAGTATTTT
CDR3 protein: CASSVVASGGVINTQYF
D gene: TRBD2
clone size: -
J gene: TRBJ2-3
V gene: TRBV9

CDR3 DNA: TGTGCCAGCAGCGTAGTCCTGGGAGACCACATTGAGCAGTTCTTC
CDR3 protein: CASSVVLGDHIEQFF
D gene: -
clone size: -
J gene: TRBJ2-1
V gene: TRBV9

CDR3 DNA: TGCGCCAGCAGCTTGGCCGGGGGGGGCCCGCAAACGACTGGAAACACCATATATTTT
CDR3 protein: CASSLAGGGPQTTGNTIYF
D gene: -
clone size: -
J gene: TRBJ1-3
V gene: TRBV5-1

CDR3 DNA: TGTGCCAGCAGCGAATCCCCCGGGACAGGGTTTGGCTACACCTTC
CDR3 protein: CASSESPGTGFGYTF
D gene: TRBD1
clone size: -
J gene: TRBJ1-2
V gene: TRBV7-8

CDR3 DNA: TGTGCCAGAAGCTTGAGACAGGGCGACCGGGCTAATGAAAAACTGTTTTTT
CDR3 protein: CARSLRQGDRANEKLFF
D gene: TRBD1
clone size: -
J gene: TRBJ1-4
V gene: TRBV5-3

CDR3 DNA: TGTGCCAGCAGCCCCGGGACGGGGGGGACCTACGAGCAGTACTTC
CDR3 protein: CASSPGTGGTYEQYF
D gene: TRBD2
clone size: few
J gene: TRBJ2-7
V gene: TRBV16

CDR3 DNA: TGCGCCAGCAGCTTGGGTATAGCGGGGGTTCTCACGCAAGAGACCCAGTACTTC
CDR3 protein: CASSLGIAGVLTQETQYF
D gene: TRBD2
clone size: -
J gene: TRBJ2-5
V gene: TRBV5-1

CDR3 DNA: TGTGCCAGCACTATGGGACATTCGGGCTCCTATAATTCACCCCTCCACTTT
CDR3 protein: CASTMGHSGSYNSPLHF
D gene: -
clone size: -
J gene: TRBJ1-6
V gene: TRBV27

CDR3 DNA: TGCAGCGTTCGGCTAGCGGGGGTCCTAGAGACCCAGTACTTC
CDR3 protein: CSVRLAGVLETQYF
D gene: TRBD2
clone size: once
J gene: TRBJ2-5
V gene: TRBV29-1

CDR3 DNA: TGCAGCGTTGGGAGGGGTAGGGTCCAAGAGCAAGAGACCCAGTACTTC
CDR3 protein: CSVGRGRVQEQETQYF
D gene: -
clone size: -
J gene: TRBJ2-5
V gene: TRBV29-1

CDR3 DNA: TGTGCCAGCAGCTCTCCTAGCGGGGGGGCCGAGGAGCAGTACTTC
CDR3 protein: CASSSPSGGAEEQYF
D gene: TRBD2
clone size: -
J gene: TRBJ2-7
V gene: TRBV13

CDR3 DNA: TGTGCCAGCAGCTTAGGAGGGTTGTTGAACACTGAAGCTTTCTTT
CDR3 protein: CASSLGGLLNTEAFF
D gene: -
clone size: -
J gene: TRBJ1-1
V gene: TRBV7-9

CDR3 DNA: TGTGCCTGGAGTTATGGGGGGGCAGGACAGCCCCAGCATTTT
CDR3 protein: CAWSYGGAGQPQHF
D gene: -
clone size: -
J gene: TRBJ1-5
V gene: TRBV30

CDR3 DNA: TGTGCCAGCAGCCAACCCGACACCGGGGAGCTGTTTTTT
CDR3 protein: CASSQPDTGELFF
D gene: -
clone size: -
J gene: TRBJ2-2
V gene: TRBV4-2

CDR3 DNA: TGTGCCAGCAGCTTAGTGGCCGGCGGCGGGGCTAACTATGGCTACACCTTC
CDR3 protein: CASSLVAGGGANYGYTF
D gene: -
clone size: -
J gene: TRBJ1-2
V gene: TRBV7-6

CDR3 DNA: TGTGCCAGCGACAACAGGGGACAAAACACCATATATTTT
CDR3 protein: CASDNRGQNTIYF
D gene: TRBD1
clone size: -
J gene: TRBJ1-3
V gene: TRBV19

CDR3 DNA: TGTGCCAGCAGTGAACGGGATCGTGAGACCCAGTACTTC
CDR3 protein: CASSERDRETQYF
D gene: -
clone size: -
J gene: TRBJ2-5
V gene: TRBV6-1

CDR3 DNA: TGTGCCAGCAGCGTAGTAAGAGATGGGGAGCTGTTTTTT
CDR3 protein: CASSVVRDGELFF
D gene: -
clone size: -
J gene: TRBJ2-2
V gene: TRBV9

CDR3 DNA: TGTGCCTGGACACCAACGGCCTACGAGCAGTACTTC
CDR3 protein: CAWTPTAYEQYF
D gene: -
clone size: -
J gene: TRBJ2-7
V gene: TRBV30

CDR3 DNA: TGTGCCAGCAGCCACCGGGACAGGGGGAATGATGAGCAGTTCTTC
CDR3 protein: CASSHRDRGNDEQFF
D gene: TRBD1
clone size: -
J gene: TRBJ2-1
V gene: TRBV11-3

CDR3 DNA: TGTGCCAGCAGCTCCCAGACAGGGGAGGGCTACACCTTC
CDR3 protein: CASSSQTGEGYTF
D gene: TRBD1
clone size: -
J gene: TRBJ1-2
V gene: TRBV7-9